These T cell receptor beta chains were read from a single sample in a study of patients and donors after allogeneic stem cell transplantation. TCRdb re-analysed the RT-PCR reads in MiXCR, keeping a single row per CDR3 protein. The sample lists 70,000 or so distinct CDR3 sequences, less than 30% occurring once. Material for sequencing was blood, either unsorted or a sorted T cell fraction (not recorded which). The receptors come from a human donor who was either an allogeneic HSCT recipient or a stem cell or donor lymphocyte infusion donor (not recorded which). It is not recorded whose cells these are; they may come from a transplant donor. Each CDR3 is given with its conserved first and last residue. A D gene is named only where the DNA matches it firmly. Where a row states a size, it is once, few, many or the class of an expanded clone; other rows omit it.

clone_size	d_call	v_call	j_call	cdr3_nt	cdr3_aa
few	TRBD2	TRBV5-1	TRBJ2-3	TGCGCCAGCAGCTCCCTAGCGGGAGAGGTCGCAGATACGCAGTATTTT	CASSSLAGEVADTQYF
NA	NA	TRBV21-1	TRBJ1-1	TGTGCCAGCACCTCTAGGACCGAACTGACGAACACTGAAGCTTTCTTT	CASTSRTELTNTEAFF
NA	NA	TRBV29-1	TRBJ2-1	TGCAGCGCAAATGAGCAGTTCTTC	CSANEQFF
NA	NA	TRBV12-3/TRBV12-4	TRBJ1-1	TGTGCCAGCAGTTTTTTAACCGGGTCGAACACTGAAGCTTTCTTT	CASSFLTGSNTEAFF
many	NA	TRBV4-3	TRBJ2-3	TGCGCCAGCAGCCAAGAGAGAACTTATACGCAGTATTTT	CASSQERTYTQYF
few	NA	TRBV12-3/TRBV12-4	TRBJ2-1	TGTGCCAGCAGTTTAAAAGACCTTTGGTCGGGTTACAATGAGCAGTTCTTC	CASSLKDLWSGYNEQFF
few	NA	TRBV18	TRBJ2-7	TGTGCCAGCTCACCCTACGGCTACGAGCAGTACTTC	CASSPYGYEQYF
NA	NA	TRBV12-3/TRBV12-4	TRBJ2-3	TGTGCCAGCAGTTGCAGGGGGGAAGATACGCAGTATTTT	CASSCRGEDTQYF
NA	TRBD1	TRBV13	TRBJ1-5	TGTGCCAGCAGCCATAGCCGACAGGGGCTTCAGCCCCAGCATTTT	CASSHSRQGLQPQHF
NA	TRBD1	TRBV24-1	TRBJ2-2	TGTGCCACCAGTTCCGGGACAGCGAACACCGGGGAGCTGTTTTTT	CATSSGTANTGELFF
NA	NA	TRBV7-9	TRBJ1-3	TGTGCCAGCAGATCCGGAGTCTCTGGAAACACCATATATTTT	CASRSGVSGNTIYF
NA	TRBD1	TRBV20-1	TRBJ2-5	TGCAGTGCTAGAGCTATGACAGGGGGCACGGAGACCCAGTACTTC	CSARAMTGGTETQYF
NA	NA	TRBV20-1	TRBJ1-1	TGCAGTGCGCCGGGACCGAACACTGAAGCTTCCTTT	CSAPGPNTEASF
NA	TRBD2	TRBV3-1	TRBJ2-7	TGTGCCAGCAGCCAAGGCGTATTCGCGGGAGGGCCCACTCGGCCCTACGAGCAGTACTTC	CASSQGVFAGGPTRPYEQYF
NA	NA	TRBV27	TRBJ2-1	TGTGCCACCCAACTGGGGCAGGGGCATGATGAGCAGTTCTTC	CATQLGQGHDEQFF
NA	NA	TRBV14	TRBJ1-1	TGTGCCAGCAGCCGGATTCTACAGTTACGGGGCACTGAAGCTTTCTTT	CASSRILQLRGTEAFF
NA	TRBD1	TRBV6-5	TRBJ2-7	TGTGCCAGCAGCAATCCGGGACAGGGGGTTAGCGAGCAGTACTTC	CASSNPGQGVSEQYF
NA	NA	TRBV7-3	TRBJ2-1	TGTGCCAGCAGCCTTAGCGGGGACAGCTCCTACAATGAGCAGTTCTTC	CASSLSGDSSYNEQFF
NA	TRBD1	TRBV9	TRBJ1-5	TGTGCCAGCAACCGACAGGGCGATGGCAATCAGCCCCAGCATTTT	CASNRQGDGNQPQHF
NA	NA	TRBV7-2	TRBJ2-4	TGTGCCAGCAGCTTAGACCGGGGAGGCCTGTACATTCAGTACTTC	CASSLDRGGLYIQYF
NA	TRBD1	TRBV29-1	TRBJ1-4	TGCAGCGTTGAGACAGGGGGAAGTGAAAAACTGTTTTTT	CSVETGGSEKLFF
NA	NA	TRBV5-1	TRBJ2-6	TGCGCCAGCAGCGGGTCAACAGGGTACTCTGGGGCCAACGTCCTGACTTTC	CASSGSTGYSGANVLTF
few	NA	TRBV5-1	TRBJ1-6	TGCGCCAGCAGCTTGTCGGGTAATTCACCCCTCCACTTT	CASSLSGNSPLHF
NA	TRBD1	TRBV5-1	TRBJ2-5	TGCGCCAGCAGCTTGGTAGGGACAGGCCAAGAGACCCAGTACTTC	CASSLVGTGQETQYF
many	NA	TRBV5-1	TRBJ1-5	TGCGCCAGCAGCCTCAGGGACCAGCCCCAGCATTTT	CASSLRDQPQHF
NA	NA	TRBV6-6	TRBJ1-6	TGTGCCAGCAGTTACACCCGTCAGAATAATTCACCCCTCCACTTT	CASSYTRQNNSPLHF
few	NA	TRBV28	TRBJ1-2	TGTGCCAGCAGCCGCGGACAGATTCCCTATGGCTACACCTTC	CASSRGQIPYGYTF
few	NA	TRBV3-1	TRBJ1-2	TGTGCCAGCAGCCAATGGACTTCTAGCGGCTACACCTTC	CASSQWTSSGYTF
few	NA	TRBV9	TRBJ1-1	TGTGCCAGCAGCGTGAAAAATGCTAGTTGGAGGGCGAACACTGAAGCTTTCTTT	CASSVKNASWRANTEAFF
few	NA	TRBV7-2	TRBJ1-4	TGTGCCAGCAGCTTAATGAATGAAAAACTGTTTTTT	CASSLMNEKLFF
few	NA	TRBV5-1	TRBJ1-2	TGCGCCAGCAGCCCCCTTACGCTTTTGAGGTATGGCTACACCTTC	CASSPLTLLRYGYTF
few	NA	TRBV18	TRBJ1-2	TGTGCCAGCTCACCCCAAGATAAACAAAGTAACTATGGCTACACCTTC	CASSPQDKQSNYGYTF
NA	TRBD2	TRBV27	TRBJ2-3	TGTGCCAGCAGTACATTAGCGGGAGTAGTGTCAGATACGCAGTATTTT	CASSTLAGVVSDTQYF
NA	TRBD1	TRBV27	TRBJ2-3	TGTGCCAGCAGTTCCCGGGACAGCCTTTTCCTGGATACGCAGTATTTT	CASSSRDSLFLDTQYF
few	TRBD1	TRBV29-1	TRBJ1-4	TGCAGCGTTGTCACAGGGACAGTTACTAATGAAAAACTGTTTTTT	CSVVTGTVTNEKLFF
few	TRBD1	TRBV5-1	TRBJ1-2	TGCGCCAGCCGTGCCCCTGGAGGGGGCGCCTTGTATGGCTACACCTTC	CASRAPGGGALYGYTF
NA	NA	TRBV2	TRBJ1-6	TGTGCCAGCAGGGCGGGACACAGCATCTCCTATAATTCACCCCTCCACTTT	CASRAGHSISYNSPLHF
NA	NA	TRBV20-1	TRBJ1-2	TGCAGTGCTGGAGATTATGGCTACACCTTC	CSAGDYGYTF
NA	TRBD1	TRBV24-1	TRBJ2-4	TGTGCCACCAGTGATTTGATCGGCCGGGACAGAGAAAACATTCAGTACTTC	CATSDLIGRDRENIQYF
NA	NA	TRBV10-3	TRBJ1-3	TGTGCCATCAGTGATGACGAGCCTGGAAACACCATATATTTT	CAISDDEPGNTIYF
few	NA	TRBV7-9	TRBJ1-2	TGTGCCAGCGGGAGGTATGGCTACACCTTC	CASGRYGYTF
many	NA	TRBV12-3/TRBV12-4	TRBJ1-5	TGTGCCAGCAGGATTGGACAGACTAGCAATCAGCCCCAGCATTTT	CASRIGQTSNQPQHF
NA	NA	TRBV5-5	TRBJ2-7	TGTGCCAGCAGGCCGCGAAATAGCTACGAGCAGTACTTC	CASRPRNSYEQYF
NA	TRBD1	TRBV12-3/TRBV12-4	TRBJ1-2	TGTGCCAGCACCATTCCCCCTCGACAGGGGCAGAAGGACTATGGCTACACCTTC	CASTIPPRQGQKDYGYTF
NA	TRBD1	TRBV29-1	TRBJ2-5	TGCAGCGTTGAGTTCCCTCAGGGGGCCAAGGCAGAGACCCAGTACTTC	CSVEFPQGAKAETQYF
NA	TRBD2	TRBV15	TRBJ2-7	TGTGCCACCAGCAACTCACTAGCGGGAGTCCCTTACGAGCAGTACTTC	CATSNSLAGVPYEQYF
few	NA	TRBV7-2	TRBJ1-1	TGTGCCAGCAGCCCCCATGCCAACACTGAAGCTTTCTTT	CASSPHANTEAFF
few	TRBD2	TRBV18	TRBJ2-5	TGTGCCAGCTCACCCTTACCGGGGGGTCAGGAAGAGACCCAGTACTTC	CASSPLPGGQEETQYF